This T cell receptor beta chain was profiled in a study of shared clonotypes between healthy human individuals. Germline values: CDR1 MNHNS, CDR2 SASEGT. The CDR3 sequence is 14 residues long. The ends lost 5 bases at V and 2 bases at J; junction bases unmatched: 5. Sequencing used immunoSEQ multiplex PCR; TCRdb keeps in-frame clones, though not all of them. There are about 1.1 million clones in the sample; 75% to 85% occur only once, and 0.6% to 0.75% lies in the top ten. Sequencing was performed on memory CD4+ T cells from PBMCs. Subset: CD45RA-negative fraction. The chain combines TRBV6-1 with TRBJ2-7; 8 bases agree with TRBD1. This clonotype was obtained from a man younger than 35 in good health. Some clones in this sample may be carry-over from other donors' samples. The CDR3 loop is CASSLGQGAYEQYF. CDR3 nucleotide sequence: TGTGCCAGCAGTCTCGGACAGGGCGCCTACGAGCAGTACTTC.